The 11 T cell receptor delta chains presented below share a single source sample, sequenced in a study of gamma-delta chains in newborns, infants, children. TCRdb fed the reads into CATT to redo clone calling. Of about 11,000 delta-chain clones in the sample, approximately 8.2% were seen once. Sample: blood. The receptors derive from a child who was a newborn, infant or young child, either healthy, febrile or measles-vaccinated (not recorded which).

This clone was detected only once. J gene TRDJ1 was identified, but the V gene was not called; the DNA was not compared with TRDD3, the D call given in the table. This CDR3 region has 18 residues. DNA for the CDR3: TGTGCCTGTGACACCATCCCCAGTACTGGGGGATCCGCCGATAAACTCATCTTT. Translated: CACDTIPSTGGSADKLIF.

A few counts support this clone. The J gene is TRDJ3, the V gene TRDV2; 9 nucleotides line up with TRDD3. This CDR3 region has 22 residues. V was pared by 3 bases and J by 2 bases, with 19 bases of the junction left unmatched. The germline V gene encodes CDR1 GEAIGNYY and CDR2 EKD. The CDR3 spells CACDDASTGGQTSPWDTRQMFF. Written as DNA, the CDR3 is TGTGCCTGTGACGACGCCAGTACTGGGGGACAAACCTCACCCTGGGACACCCGACAGATGTTTTTC.

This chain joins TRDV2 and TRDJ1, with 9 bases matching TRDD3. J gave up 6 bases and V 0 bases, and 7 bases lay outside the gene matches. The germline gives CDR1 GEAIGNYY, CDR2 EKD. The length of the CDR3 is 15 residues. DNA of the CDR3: TGTGCCTGTGACACCGTGGGGGATAACCCTTATAAACTCATCTTT. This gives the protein CACDTVGDNPYKLIF.

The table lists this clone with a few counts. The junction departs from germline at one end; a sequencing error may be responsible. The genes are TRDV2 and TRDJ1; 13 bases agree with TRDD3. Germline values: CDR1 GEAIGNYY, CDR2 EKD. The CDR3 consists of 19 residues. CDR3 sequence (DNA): TGTGCCCGTGACACCGTGACTGGGGGATACGGGCGGGAACCCGATAAACTCATCTTT. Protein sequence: CARDTVTGGYGREPDKLIF.

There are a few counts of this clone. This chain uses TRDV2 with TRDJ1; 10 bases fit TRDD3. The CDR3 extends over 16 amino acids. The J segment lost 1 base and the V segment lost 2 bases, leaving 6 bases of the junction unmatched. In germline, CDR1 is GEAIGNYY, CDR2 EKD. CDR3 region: CACDKLGDHSTDKLIF. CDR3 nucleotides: TGTGCCTGTGACAAACTGGGGGATCATAGCACCGATAAACTCATCTTT.

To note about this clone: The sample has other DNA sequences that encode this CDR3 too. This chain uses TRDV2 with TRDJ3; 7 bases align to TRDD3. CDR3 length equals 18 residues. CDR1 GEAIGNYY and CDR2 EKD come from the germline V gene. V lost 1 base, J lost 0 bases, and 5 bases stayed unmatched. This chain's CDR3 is CACDTLGDSSWDTRQMFF. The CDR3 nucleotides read TGTGCCTGTGACACTTTGGGGGACAGCTCCTGGGACACCCGACAGATGTTTTTC.

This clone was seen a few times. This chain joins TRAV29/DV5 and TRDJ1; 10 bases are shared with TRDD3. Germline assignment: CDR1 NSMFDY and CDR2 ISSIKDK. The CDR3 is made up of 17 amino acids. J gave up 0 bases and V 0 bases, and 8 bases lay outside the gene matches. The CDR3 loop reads CAASGVYWGIHTDKLIF. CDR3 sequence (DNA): TGTGCAGCAAGCGGGGTGTACTGGGGGATCCACACCGATAAACTCATCTTT.

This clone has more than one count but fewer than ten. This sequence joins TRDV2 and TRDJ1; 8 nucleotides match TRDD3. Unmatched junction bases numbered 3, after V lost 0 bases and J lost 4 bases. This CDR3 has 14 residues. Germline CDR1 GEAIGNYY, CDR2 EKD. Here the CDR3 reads CACDTLLGGDKLIF. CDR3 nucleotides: TGTGCCTGTGACACCCTACTGGGGGGCGATAAACTCATCTTT.

This CDR3 is CACDHTGGRIYRDKLIF. CDR3 nucleotides: TGTGCCTGTGACCATACTGGGGGCCGAATTTACCGCGATAAACTCATCTTT. The V call is TRDV2, the J call TRDJ1; the match to TRDD3 covers 8 bases. TCRdb gives no J gene; it was assigned here by matching the DNA to germline. The length of the CDR3 is 17 residues. The V gene end was trimmed by 3 bases and the J gene end by 4 bases; junction bases not matched to a gene: 15. Germline V gene lookup returns CDR1 GEAIGNYY and CDR2 EKD.

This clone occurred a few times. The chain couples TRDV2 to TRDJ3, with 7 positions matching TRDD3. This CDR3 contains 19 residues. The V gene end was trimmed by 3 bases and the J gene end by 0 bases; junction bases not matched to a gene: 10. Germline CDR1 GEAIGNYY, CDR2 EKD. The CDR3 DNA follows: TGTGCCTGTGACCCGGCTGGGGGCCGGAGCTCCTGGGACACCCGACAGATGTTTTTC. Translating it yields CACDPAGGRSSWDTRQMFF.

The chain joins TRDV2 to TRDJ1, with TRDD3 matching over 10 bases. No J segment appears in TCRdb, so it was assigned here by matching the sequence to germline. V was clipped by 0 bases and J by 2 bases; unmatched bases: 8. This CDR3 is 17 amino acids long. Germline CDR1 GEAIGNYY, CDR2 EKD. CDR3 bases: TGTGCCTGTGACACCATCGTGGGGGATACTAAAACCGATAAACTCATCTTT. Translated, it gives CACDTIVGDTKTDKLIF.